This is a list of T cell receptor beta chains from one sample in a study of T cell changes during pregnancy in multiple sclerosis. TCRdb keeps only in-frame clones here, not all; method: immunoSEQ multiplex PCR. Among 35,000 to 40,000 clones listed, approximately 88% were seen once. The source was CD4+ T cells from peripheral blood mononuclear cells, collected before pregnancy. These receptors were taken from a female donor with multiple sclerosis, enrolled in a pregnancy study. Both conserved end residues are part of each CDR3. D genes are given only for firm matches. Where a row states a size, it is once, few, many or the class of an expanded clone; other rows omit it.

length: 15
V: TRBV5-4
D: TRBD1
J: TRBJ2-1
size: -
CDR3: CASYILGQGENEQFF
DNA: TGTGCCAGCTACATTCTAGGACAGGGGGAAAATGAGCAGTTCTTC

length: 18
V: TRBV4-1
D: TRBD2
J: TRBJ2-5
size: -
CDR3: CASSQAIGTSGGEETQYF
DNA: TGCGCCAGCAGCCAAGCTATCGGGACTAGCGGGGGGGAAGAGACCCAGTACTTC

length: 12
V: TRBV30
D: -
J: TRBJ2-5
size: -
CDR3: CAWNPGQETQYF
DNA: TGTGCCTGGAATCCAGGGCAAGAGACCCAGTACTTC

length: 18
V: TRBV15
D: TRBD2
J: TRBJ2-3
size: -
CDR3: CATSRDLLAGSSGDTQYF
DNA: TGTGCCACCAGCAGAGATTTGCTAGCGGGATCCTCAGGGGATACGCAGTATTTT

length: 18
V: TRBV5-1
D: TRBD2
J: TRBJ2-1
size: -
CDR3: CASSSSITSGREYNEQFF
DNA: TGCGCCAGCAGCTCCTCAATAACTAGCGGGAGGGAGTACAATGAGCAGTTCTTC

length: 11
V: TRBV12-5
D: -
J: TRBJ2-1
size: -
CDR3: CAGGSGNEQFF
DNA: TGTGCGGGTGGTAGCGGTAATGAGCAGTTCTTC

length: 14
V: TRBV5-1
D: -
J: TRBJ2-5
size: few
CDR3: CASSLVSSQETQYF
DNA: TGCGCCAGCAGCTTGGTCTCCAGCCAAGAGACCCAGTACTTC

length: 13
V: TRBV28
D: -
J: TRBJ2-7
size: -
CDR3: CAISSLPTYEQYF
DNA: TGTGCCATCTCGTCACTACCTACCTACGAGCAGTACTTC

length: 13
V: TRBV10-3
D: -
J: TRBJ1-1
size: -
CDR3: CAIIKGENTEAFF
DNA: TGTGCCATCATTAAAGGGGAGAACACTGAAGCTTTCTTT

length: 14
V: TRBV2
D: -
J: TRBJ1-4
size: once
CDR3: CASSEGQGVGKLFF
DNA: TGTGCCAGCAGTGAAGGGCAGGGCGTTGGAAAACTGTTTTTT

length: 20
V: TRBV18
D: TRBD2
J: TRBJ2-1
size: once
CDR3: CASSPLLAGAFGSMDNEQFF
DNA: TGTGCCAGCTCACCACTCCTAGCGGGAGCGTTCGGCTCGATGGATAATGAGCAGTTCTTC

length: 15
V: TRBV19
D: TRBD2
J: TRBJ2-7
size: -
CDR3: CASSINGLAGDGQYF
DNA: TGTGCCAGTAGTATTAACGGACTAGCGGGAGACGGGCAGTACTTC

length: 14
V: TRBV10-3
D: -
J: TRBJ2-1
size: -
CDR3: CAISVLAGPGEQFF
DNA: TGTGCCATCAGTGTGTTGGCGGGCCCTGGTGAGCAGTTCTTC

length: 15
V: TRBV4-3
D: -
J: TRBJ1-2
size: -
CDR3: CASSQDSGGPLGYTF
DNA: TGCGCCAGCAGCCAAGATAGCGGGGGCCCTCTTGGCTACACCTTC

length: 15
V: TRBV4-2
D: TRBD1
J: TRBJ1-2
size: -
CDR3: CASSQDGGQVYGYTF
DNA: TGTGCCAGCAGCCAAGATGGGGGACAGGTCTATGGCTACACCTTC

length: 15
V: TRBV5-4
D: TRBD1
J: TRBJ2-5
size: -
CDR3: CASSWKDRGAGTQYF
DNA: TGTGCCAGCAGCTGGAAGGACAGGGGGGCTGGGACCCAGTACTTC

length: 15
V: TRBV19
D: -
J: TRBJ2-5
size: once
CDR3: CASSIADRLQETQYF
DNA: TGTGCCAGTAGTATAGCGGACAGATTGCAAGAGACCCAGTACTTC

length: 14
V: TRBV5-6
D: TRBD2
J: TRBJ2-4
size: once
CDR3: CASSLDGSGNIQYF
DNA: TGTGCCAGCAGCTTGGATGGTAGCGGGAACATTCAGTACTTC

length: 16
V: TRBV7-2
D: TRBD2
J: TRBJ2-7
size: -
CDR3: CASSSRTSGARYEQYF
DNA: TGTGCCAGCAGCTCCCGGACTAGCGGGGCTCGTTACGAGCAGTACTTC

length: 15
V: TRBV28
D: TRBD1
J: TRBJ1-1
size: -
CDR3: CASSLRQGRNTEAFF
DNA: TGTGCCAGCAGCCTACGACAGGGAAGGAACACTGAAGCTTTCTTT

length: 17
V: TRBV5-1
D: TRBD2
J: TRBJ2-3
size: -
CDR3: CASSLVQTSESTDTQYF
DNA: TGCGCCAGCAGCTTGGTCCAGACTAGCGAAAGCACAGATACGCAGTATTTT

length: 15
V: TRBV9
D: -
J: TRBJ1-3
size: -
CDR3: CASSGGHSSGNTIYF
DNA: TGTGCCAGCAGCGGGGGACATAGCTCTGGAAACACCATATATTTT

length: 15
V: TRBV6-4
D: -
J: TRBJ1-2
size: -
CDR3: CASSDSAEAFYGYTF
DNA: TGTGCCAGCAGTGACTCGGCAGAGGCCTTCTATGGCTACACCTTC

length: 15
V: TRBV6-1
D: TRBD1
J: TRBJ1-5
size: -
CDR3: CASRKPGQGHQPQHF
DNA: TGTGCCAGCAGAAAACCGGGACAGGGCCATCAGCCCCAGCATTTT

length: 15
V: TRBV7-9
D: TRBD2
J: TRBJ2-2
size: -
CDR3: CASSFLAVNTGELFF
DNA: TGTGCCAGCAGCTTTCTAGCGGTGAACACCGGGGAGCTGTTTTTT